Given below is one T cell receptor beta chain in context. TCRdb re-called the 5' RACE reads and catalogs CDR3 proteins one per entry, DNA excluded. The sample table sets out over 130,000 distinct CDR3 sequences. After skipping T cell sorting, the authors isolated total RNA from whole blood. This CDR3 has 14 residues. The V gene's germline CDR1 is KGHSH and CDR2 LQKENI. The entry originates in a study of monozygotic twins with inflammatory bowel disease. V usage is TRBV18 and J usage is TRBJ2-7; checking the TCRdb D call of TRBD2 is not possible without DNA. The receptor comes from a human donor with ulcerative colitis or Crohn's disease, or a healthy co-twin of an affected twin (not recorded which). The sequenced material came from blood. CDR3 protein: CASSVRAAAYEQYF.